A selection of T cell receptor beta chains follows, all from one sample in a study of blood T cell repertoires in COVID-19. Sequencing used immunoSEQ multiplex PCR; TCRdb keeps in-frame clones, though not all of them. The data contain some 170,000 clones, around 85% of them singletons. Sequenced material: peripheral blood. Source of these receptors: a man between 60 and 75 years old with active or convalescent COVID-19. The CDR3 runs from the conserved cysteine through the conserved F or W. Size tells how often a clone was seen (once, few, many) or the class of an expanded clone, and some rows leave it out.

.	TRBJ2-3	TRBV19	CASGDRGGRTDTQYF
.	TRBJ2-3	TRBV3-1/TRBV3-2	CASTKEGRTDTQYF
.	TRBJ1-2	TRBV5-4	CASSLGTGADYGYTF
.	TRBJ2-2	TRBV11-3	CASSSQVILAGANTGELFF
.	TRBJ2-1	TRBV14	CASSQDLPSGGSIQFF
.	TRBJ2-7	TRBV11-2	CASSWTSGTYEQYF
.	TRBJ2-6	TRBV19	CASSMMGARGANVLTF
.	TRBJ2-7	TRBV5-4	CASSIQPPGQTTSYEQYF
once	TRBJ1-1	TRBV7-9	CASSVQGTNTEAFF
.	TRBJ2-7	TRBV28	CASSPPGAYEQYF
.	TRBJ2-5	TRBV19	CASREKGLAAETQYF
.	TRBJ1-3	TRBV5-1	CASSLAPGNTIYF
.	TRBJ1-4	TRBV9	CASSVDPGLYEKLFF
.	TRBJ1-1	TRBV3-1/TRBV3-2	CASSRLPTGNTEAFF
.	TRBJ1-6	TRBV25-1	CASSELRGTYNSPLHF
.	TRBJ2-3	TRBV19	CASSIGTGGTDTQYF
.	TRBJ2-5	TRBV9	CASSGQGAGETQYF
.	TRBJ1-1	TRBV6-5	CASSLDTQRDTEAFF
.	TRBJ1-5	TRBV5-4	CASSWPRRTGEVNQPQHF
.	TRBJ2-1	TRBV12-2	CASRSLSTGTGRDEQFF
.	TRBJ2-7	TRBV14	CASSQALTSARREQYF
.	TRBJ1-1	TRBV3-1/TRBV3-2	CASSDGTGVNTEAFF